A single sample gave rise to the 5 T cell receptor beta chains below, sequenced in a study of CD8 T cells in Susac syndrome. After extraction with the RNeasy kit, roughly 0.45 to 1 ug of the RNA was reverse transcribed using random hexamers. TCRdb ran MiXCR on the immunoSEQ multiplex PCR reads and lists one entry per CDR3 protein. The data show roughly 300,000 distinct CDR3 sequences, roughly 81% seen once. Specimen: CD8+ T cells from PBMCs. The source is a human donor with multiple sclerosis.

The genes are TRBV25-1 and TRBJ2-3; D might be TRBD1 (6 bases). V shed 0 bases and J shed 2 bases, with 15 bases lying between them. There are 17 residues in the CDR3. The germline V gene encodes CDR1 MGHDK and CDR2 SYGVNS. CDR3 residues: CASSEYPSRGYTDTQYF. The DNA of the CDR3 is TGTGCCAGCAGTGAATACCCCTCTAGGGGGTACACAGATACGCAGTATTTT.

V usage is TRBV6-5 and J usage is TRBJ2-7; D is unclear. V lost 2 bases and J lost 4, with 6 bases in between. Germline V gives CDR1 MNHEY, CDR2 SVGAGI. The CDR3 consists of 12 residues. The CDR3 loop reads CASSYRAYEQYF. The CDR3 nucleotides read TGTGCCAGCAGTTACCGCGCATACGAGCAGTACTTC.

J is TRBJ1-2 and V is TRBV27; D gene unclear. Trimming took 2 bases from V and 4 from J, leaving 8 bases between them. CDR3 length equals 13 residues. The germline CDR1 and CDR2 sequences are MNHEY and SMNVEV (reference sequence). The CDR3 reads CASSLQEGYGYTF. In DNA form, the CDR3 reads TGTGCCAGCAGTTTACAGGAGGGCTATGGCTACACCTTC.

Only one count was recorded for this clonotype. This chain links TRBV27 with TRBJ1-1; 7 positions match TRBD1. The V segment lost 5 bases and the J segment 6 bases; nucleotides outside the gene matches: 9. The germline CDR1 and CDR2 sequences are MNHEY and SMNVEV (reference sequence). The CDR3 runs 14 residues. The CDR3 DNA is TGTGCCAGCAGTCCCTACAGGGGTCCGCCTGAAGCTTTCTTT. Its protein product is CASSPYRGPPEAFF.

V usage is TRBV6-5 and J usage is TRBJ1-5; 8 bases agree with TRBD1. The CDR3 length is 15 residues. After removal of 6 bases from V and 7 bases from J, the junction contained 11 bases not matched to a gene. From germline, CDR1 is MNHEY and CDR2 SVGAGI. The CDR3 DNA is TGTGCCAGCAGGCGTGTCAGGGGGCGCGTCCAGCCCCAGCATTTT. Translation gives CASRRVRGRVQPQHF.